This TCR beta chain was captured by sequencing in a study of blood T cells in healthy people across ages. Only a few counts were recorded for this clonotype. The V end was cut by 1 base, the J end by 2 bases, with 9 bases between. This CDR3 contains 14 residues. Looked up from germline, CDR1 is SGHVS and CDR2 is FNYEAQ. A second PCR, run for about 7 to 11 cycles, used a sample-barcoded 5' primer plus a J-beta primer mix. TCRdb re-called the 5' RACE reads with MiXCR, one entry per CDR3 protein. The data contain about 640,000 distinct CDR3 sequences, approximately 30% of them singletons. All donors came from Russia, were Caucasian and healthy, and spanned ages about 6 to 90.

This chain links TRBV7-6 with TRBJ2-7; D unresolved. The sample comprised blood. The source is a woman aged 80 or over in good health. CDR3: CASSLVDDTYEQYF. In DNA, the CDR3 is TGTGCCAGCAGCTTAGTCGACGACACCTACGAGCAGTACTTC.